This T cell receptor (beta chain) came from a study of blood T cell repertoires in COVID-19 (dated by TCRdb to about 2020). Notes on the research overall: Collaborator samples came from the United States, Italy and Spain and covered acute and convalescent phases of COVID-19. Deeply sampled blood TCRbeta repertoires from subjects exposed to, actively infected with, or recovered from COVID-19 were included in the dataset. Samples were obtained from the ongoing ImmuneRACE study (first 160 participants) and from 950 to 1,500 subjects provided by 6 global collaborators. Where HLA class I and class II types were available, the types were taken from metadata supplied by the sample provider, not from assay-based typing. Sample metadata almost always included a de-identified subject ID, COVID-19 status, age in years and sex. The material from the prospective study consisted of cDNA or gDNA derived from T cells, B-cell-depleted T cells, or PBMCs. The repertoires were released in a freely available public database intended as a resource for research on the immune response to SARS-CoV-2. Summary of the overall study and its limitations: The quantity of clinical and demographic metadata differed by source and by participant and was supplied without curation.

About this clone: The antigen this receptor binds is unknown. The sample holds no much larger clone one base away, and base qualities are not on file.

In the prospective study, participants were about 18 to 89 years old, resided in around 25 geographic areas of the United States, and were enrolled through a virtual design. In the prospective study, participants were assigned to cohorts based on the clinical history participants reported in a screening survey and a study questionnaire. Recovered participants in ImmuneRACE Cohort 3 were defined by two consecutive negative NP/OP PCR tests, clearance by a healthcare professional, or resolution of symptoms. Mobile phlebotomists in the prospective study collected whole blood, serum and a nasopharyngeal or oropharyngeal swab from every participant. Additional blood draws and questionnaires over an approximately two-month period could optionally be provided by prospective study participants. Blood samples from the prospective study were shipped frozen or at room temperature prior to DNA extraction. The immunoSEQ Assay, a bias-controlled multiplex PCR, was used to amplify TCRbeta CDR3 regions from genomic DNA. The authors' analysis ran thus. Nucleated cell counts per sample were estimated from amplification of reference gene primers within the assay. Sequence reads were collapsed and filtered to measure the absolute abundance of every unique TCRbeta CDR3 rearrangement. For each sample, productive Simpson clonality was calculated by taking the square root of Simpson's diversity index across productive rearrangements. TCRdb re-hosts the immuneACCESS table, in-frame sequences only. Its copies lack some clones; in the studies checked, an unresolved V gene accounts for under half of them, and the cause for the rest is not known. From that table come the V and J calls and clone size; the DNA was used to work out D and trimming. The sample profile shows about 270,000 clones; roughly 86% of them were found once. The ten largest make up 0.8% to 1% of the sample.

The source material was PBMCs or T cells enriched from blood (not recorded which). This sequence was found in a woman in her 30s who had recovered from COVID-19.

Read as DNA, the sequence is TGTGCCAGACGGTTTGATACGCAGTATTTT. The translation is CARRFDTQYF. This receptor chain uses TRBV5-4 and TRBJ2-3, with an unclear D gene assignment. The CDR3 contains 10 residues, cysteine and phenylalanine counted. CDR3 DNA is the only sequence kept; it has 30 bases, read in frame from the first base. CDR1 and CDR2 (SGHNT, YYREEE) derive from the germline V gene (reference sequence). Trimming removed 8 bases from V and 6 bases from J, leaving 7 bases between the germline ends.